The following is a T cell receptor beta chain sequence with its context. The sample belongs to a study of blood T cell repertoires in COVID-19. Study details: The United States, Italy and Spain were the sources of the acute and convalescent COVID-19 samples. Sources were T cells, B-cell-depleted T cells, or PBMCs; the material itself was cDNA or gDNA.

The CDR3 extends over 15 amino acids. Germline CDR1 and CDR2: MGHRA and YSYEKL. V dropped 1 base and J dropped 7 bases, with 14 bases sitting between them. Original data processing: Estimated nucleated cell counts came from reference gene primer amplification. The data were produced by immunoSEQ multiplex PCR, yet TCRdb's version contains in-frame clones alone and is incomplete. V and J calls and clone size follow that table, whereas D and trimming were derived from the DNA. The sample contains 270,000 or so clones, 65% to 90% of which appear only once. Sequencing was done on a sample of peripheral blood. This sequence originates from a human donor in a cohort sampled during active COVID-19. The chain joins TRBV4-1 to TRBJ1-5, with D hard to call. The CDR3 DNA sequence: TGCGCCAGCAGCCAAGTATCGCGCCCGCGACAGCCCCAGCATTTT. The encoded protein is CASSQVSRPRQPQHF.